What follows are 8 T cell receptor beta chains derived from one specimen sequenced in a study of blood T cell repertoires in COVID-19. Repertoires were generated with immunoSEQ multiplex PCR, while TCRdb's copy carries only in-frame clones and drops some. In the table there are a few hundred thousand clones, 85% of which are singletons. Sequencing was carried out using PBMCs or T cells enriched from blood (not recorded which). Source of these receptors: a man aged 35 to 55 who had recovered from COVID-19.

The CDR3 here is CATRPSGGRSGELFF. The CDR3 region has the DNA TGTGCCACCCGCCCGTCGGGGGGCAGGTCCGGGGAGCTGTTTTTT. The chain couples TRBV6-2 or TRBV6-3 to TRBJ2-2; D is possibly TRBD2 (7 bases). Germline CDR1 and CDR2: MNHEY and SVGEGT. The CDR3 is 15 amino acids. V was shortened by 10 bases and J by 6 bases, with 21 bases between the two germline ends.

This chain joins TRBV5-1 and TRBJ2-7, with 7 bases matching TRBD1. There are 14 residues in the CDR3. With V trimmed by 2 bases and J by 1 base, 3 bases remained unmatched. Germline CDR1 reads SGHRS; CDR2 reads YFSETQ. This chain's CDR3 is CASSFPGQSYEQYF. DNA for the CDR3: TGCGCCAGCAGCTTCCCGGGACAGTCCTACGAGCAGTACTTC.

This clone was recorded once. The CDR3 here is CASSLFSGSETQYF. CDR3 coding DNA: TGTGCCAGCAGCTTGTTTAGCGGGAGTGAGACCCAGTACTTC. The chain has TRBV5-4 and TRBJ2-5; 9 bases agree with TRBD2. The CDR3 sequence is 14 residues long. Germline assignment: CDR1 SGHNT and CDR2 YYREEE (reference sequence). V shed 1 base, J shed 5 bases, and the junction held 3 bases outside the gene matches. Combining the CDR3 with reference TRBV5-4 and TRBJ2-5 gives the whole variable domain ETGVTQSPTHLIKTRGQQVTLRCSSQSGHNTVSWYQQALGQGPQFIFQYYREEENGRGNFPPRFSGLQFPNYSSELNVNALELDDSALYLCASSLFSGSETQYFGPGTRLLVL.

The chain joins TRBV2 to TRBJ2-7; 12 bases line up with TRBD2. Germline V lookup: CDR1 SNHLY, CDR2 FYNNEI. The junction had 12 bases not matched to a gene; V was cut back by 6 bases and J by 6 bases. This CDR3 has 16 amino acids. This chain's CDR3 is CASSQRLTSGRSEQYF. The CDR3 coding sequence is TGTGCCAGCAGCCAGAGACTGACTAGCGGGAGATCCGAGCAGTACTTC.

This rearrangement joins TRBV20-1 to TRBJ2-2; weak D call: TRBD2 (5 bases). With 3 bases removed from V and 4 bases from J, the gap between germline ends came to 12 bases. There are 14 residues in the CDR3. Germline V gives CDR1 DFQATT, CDR2 SNEGSKA (reference sequence). The chain's CDR3 is CSASDWAGTGELFF. For the CDR3, the DNA is TGCAGTGCTAGTGATTGGGCGGGCACCGGGGAGCTGTTTTTT.

This clone occurred a few times. The same CDR3 arises from other DNA sequences in this sample as well. The chain carries TRBV19 and TRBJ2-1; 11 bases are a match to TRBD2. This CDR3 contains 16 residues. Looked up from germline, CDR1 is LNHDA and CDR2 is SQIVND (reference sequence). The trim removed 5 bases at V and 7 bases at J, leaving 10 bases unmatched. The CDR3 sequence: CASSDLSGRARNEQFF. CDR3 DNA: TGTGCCAGTAGTGATCTTAGCGGGAGGGCCAGAAATGAGCAGTTCTTC.

The chain joins TRBV4-1 to TRBJ2-7; possible D gene TRBD2, 5 bases. The CDR3 extends over 15 amino acids. V was shortened by 1 base and J by 4 bases, with 14 bases between the two germline ends. Germline CDR1 and CDR2: MGHRA and YSYEKL. CDR3 nucleotide sequence: TGCGCCAGCAGCCAAGTTAGCGCGTTACGGTACGAGCAGTACTTC. Translating it yields CASSQVSALRYEQYF.

This chain links TRBV5-4 with TRBJ2-2, with 8 nucleotides matching TRBD1. The CDR3 is made up of 15 amino acids. Germline assignment: CDR1 SGHNT and CDR2 YYREEE (reference sequence). Unmatched junction bases numbered 6, after V lost 5 bases and J lost 3 bases. CDR3 nucleotides: TGTGCCAGCAGTCCAGGGGGCTTCGACACCGGGGAGCTGTTTTTT. Its translation is CASSPGGFDTGELFF.